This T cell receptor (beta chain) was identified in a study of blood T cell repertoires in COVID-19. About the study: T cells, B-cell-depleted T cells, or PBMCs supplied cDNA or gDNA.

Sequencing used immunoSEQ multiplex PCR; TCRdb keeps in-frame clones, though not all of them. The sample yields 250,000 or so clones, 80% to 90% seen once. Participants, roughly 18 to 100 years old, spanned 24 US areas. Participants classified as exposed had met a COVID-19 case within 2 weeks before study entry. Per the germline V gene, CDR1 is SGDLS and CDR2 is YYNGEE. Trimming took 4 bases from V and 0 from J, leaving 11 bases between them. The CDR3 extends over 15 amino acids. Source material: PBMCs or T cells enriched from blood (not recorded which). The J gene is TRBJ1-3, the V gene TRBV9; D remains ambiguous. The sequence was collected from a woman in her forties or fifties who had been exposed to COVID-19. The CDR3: CASSPREGSGNTIYF. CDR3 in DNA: TGTGCCAGCAGCCCTCGAGAGGGCTCTGGAAACACCATATATTTT. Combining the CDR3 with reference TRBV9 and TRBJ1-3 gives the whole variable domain DSGVTQTPKHLITATGQRVTLRCSPRSGDLSVYWYQQSLDQGLQFLIQYYNGEERAKGNILERFSAQQFPDLHSELNLSSLELGDSALYFCASSPREGSGNTIYFGEGSWLTVV.